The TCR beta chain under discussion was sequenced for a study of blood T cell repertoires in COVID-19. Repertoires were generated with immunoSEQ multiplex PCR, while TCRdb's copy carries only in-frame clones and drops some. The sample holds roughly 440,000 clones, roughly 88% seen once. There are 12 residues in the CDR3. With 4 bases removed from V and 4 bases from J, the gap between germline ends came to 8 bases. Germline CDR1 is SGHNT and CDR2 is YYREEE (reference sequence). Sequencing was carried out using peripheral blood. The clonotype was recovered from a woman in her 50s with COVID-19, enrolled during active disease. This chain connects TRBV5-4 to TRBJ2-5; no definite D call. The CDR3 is CASSANAETQYF. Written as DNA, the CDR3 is TGTGCCAGCAGCGCGAACGCAGAGACCCAGTACTTC.